The present T cell receptor beta chain was sequenced within a study of blood T cells in healthy people across ages. Worth noting for this clonotype: Its antigen is not identified.

CDR1 is SGHRS and CDR2 is YFSETQ in the germline V gene. Losses at the gene ends were 2 bases for V and 11 bases for J; bases not matched to a gene: 14. The CDR3 is 15 amino acids. Combining a sample-barcoded 5' primer with a J-beta primer mix, a second PCR ran for roughly 7 to 12 cycles. From the 5' RACE reads, TCRdb called clonotypes with MiXCR, one entry per CDR3 protein. Found here are 850,000 to 950,000 distinct CDR3 sequences, around 28% of them singletons; the top ten hold around a sixth. Study findings and constraints: Roughly linear declines in TCR beta diversity per million T cells occurred with age.

The chain recombines TRBV5-1 with TRBJ2-5; 8 bases fit TRBD2. This clonotype originated in a woman over 75 in good health. The source material was blood. The CDR3 is CASSLAGETYSEQYF. DNA for the CDR3: TGCGCCAGCAGCTTAGCGGGGGAAACCTACAGTGAGCAGTACTTC.